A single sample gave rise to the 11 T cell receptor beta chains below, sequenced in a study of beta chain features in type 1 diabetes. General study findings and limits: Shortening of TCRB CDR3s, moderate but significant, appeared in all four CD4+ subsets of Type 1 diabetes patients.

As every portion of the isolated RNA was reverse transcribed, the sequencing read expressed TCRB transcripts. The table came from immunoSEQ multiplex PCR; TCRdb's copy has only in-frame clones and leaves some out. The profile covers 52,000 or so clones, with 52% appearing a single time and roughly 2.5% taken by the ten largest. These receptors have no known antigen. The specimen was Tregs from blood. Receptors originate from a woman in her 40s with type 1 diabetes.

CDR3 nucleotide sequence: TGTGCCAGCAGTTCCCCCACGGGTGGCTACACCTTC. Translation: CASSSPTGGYTF. This chain joins TRBV28 and TRBJ1-2, with no clear D. Per germline, CDR1 MDHEN and CDR2 SYDVKM. The germline V and J ends were trimmed by 4 bases and 7 bases, with 10 bases remaining between them. The CDR3 covers 12 residues.

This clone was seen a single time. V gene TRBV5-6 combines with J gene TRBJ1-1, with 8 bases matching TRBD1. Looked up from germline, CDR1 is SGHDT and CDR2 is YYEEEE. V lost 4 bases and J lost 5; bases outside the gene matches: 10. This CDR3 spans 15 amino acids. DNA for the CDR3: TGTGCCAGCAGCCTGACCGGACAGGGCGGAACTGAAGCTTTCTTT. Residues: CASSLTGQGGTEAFF.

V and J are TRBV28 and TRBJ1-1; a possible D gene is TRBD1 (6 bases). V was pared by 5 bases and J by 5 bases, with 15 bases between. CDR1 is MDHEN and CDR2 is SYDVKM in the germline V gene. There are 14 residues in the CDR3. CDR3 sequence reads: CASSVFSGATEAFF. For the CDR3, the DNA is TGTGCCAGCAGTGTCTTTTCAGGGGCTACTGAAGCTTTCTTT.

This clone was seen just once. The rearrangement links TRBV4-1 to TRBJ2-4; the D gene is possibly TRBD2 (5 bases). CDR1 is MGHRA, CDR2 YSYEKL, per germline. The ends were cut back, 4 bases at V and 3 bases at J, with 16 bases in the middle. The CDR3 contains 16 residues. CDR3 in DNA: TGCGCCAGCAGCCCCCGGGATCTACTGCGCAAAAACATTCAGTACTTC. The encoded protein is CASSPRDLLRKNIQYF.

The CDR3 DNA sequence: TGCGCCAGCAGCTTTGGGACTGCTGGAAACACCATATATTTT. It is translated as CASSFGTAGNTIYF. The gene calls are TRBV5-1 and TRBJ1-3; D may be TRBD1 (5 bases). The germline CDR1 and CDR2 sequences are SGHRS and YFSETQ. The CDR3 length is 14 residues. The ends were cut back, 2 bases at V and 2 bases at J, with 8 bases in the middle.

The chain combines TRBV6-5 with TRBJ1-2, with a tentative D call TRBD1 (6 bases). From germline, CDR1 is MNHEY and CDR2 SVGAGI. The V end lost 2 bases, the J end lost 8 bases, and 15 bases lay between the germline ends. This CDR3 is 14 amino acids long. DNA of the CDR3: TGTGCCAGCAGTTACGGTGGGGGGGGCCGGGGCTACACCTTC. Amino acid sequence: CASSYGGGGRGYTF.

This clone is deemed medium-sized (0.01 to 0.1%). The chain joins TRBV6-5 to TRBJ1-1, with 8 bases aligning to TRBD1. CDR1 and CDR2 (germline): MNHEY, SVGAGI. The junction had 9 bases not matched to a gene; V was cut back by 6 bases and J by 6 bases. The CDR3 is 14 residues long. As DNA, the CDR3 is TGTGCCAGCAGCGCCTACAGGGGGGCGGCTGAAGCTTTCTTT. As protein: CASSAYRGAAEAFF.

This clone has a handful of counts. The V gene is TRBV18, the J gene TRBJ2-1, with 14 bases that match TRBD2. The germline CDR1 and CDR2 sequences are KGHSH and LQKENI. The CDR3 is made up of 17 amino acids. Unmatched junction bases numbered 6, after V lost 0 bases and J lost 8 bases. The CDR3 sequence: CASSPPSGTSGGYEQFF. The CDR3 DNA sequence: TGTGCCAGCTCACCACCGTCAGGGACTAGCGGGGGCTATGAGCAGTTCTTC.

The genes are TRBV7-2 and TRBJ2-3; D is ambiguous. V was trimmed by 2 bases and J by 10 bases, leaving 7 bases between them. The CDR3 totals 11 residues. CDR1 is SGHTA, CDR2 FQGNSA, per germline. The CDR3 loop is CASSLSLAQYF. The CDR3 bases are TGTGCCAGCAGCTTAAGCCTAGCGCAGTATTTT. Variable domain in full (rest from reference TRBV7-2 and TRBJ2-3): GAGVSQSPSNKVTEKGKDVELRCDPISGHTALYWYRQSLGQGLEFLIYFQGNSAPDKSGLPSDRFSAERTGGSVSTLTIQRTQQEDSAVYLCASSLSLAQYFGPGTRLTVL.

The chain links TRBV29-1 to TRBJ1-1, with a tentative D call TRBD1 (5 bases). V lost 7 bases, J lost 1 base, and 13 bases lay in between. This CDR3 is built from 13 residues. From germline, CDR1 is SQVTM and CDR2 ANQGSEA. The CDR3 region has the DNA TGCAGCGCGATAGGACAACCGAACACTGAAGCTTTCTTT. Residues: CSAIGQPNTEAFF.

The CDR3: CAISPGRGPYNEQFF. As DNA, the CDR3 is TGTGCCATCTCCCCTGGGCGGGGTCCCTACAATGAGCAGTTCTTC. The genes are TRBV19 and TRBJ2-1; the D gene is possibly TRBD2 (6 bases). The CDR3 is 15 residues long. Trimming took 10 bases from V and 2 from J, leaving 18 bases between them. CDR1 LNHDA and CDR2 SQIVND come from the germline V gene (reference sequence). The variable domain in full, with the rest retrieved from reference TRBV19 and TRBJ2-1, is DGGITQSPKYLFRKEGQNVTLSCEQNLNHDAMYWYRQDPGQGLRLIYYSQIVNDFQKGDIAEGYSVSREKKESFPLTVTSAQKNPTAFYLCAISPGRGPYNEQFFGPGTRLTVL.